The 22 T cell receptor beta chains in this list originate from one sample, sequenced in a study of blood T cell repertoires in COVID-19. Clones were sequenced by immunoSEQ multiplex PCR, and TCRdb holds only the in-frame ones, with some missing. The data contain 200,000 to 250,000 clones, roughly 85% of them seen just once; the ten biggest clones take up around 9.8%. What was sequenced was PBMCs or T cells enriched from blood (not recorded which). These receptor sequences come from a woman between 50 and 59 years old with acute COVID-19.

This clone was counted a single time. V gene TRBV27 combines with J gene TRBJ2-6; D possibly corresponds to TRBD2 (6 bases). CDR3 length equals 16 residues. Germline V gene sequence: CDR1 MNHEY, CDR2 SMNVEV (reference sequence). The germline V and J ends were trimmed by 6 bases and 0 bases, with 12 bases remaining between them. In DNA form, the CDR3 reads TGTGCCAGCAGCAGGGCGGGGAACTCTGGGGCCAACGTCCTGACTTTC. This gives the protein CASSRAGNSGANVLTF.

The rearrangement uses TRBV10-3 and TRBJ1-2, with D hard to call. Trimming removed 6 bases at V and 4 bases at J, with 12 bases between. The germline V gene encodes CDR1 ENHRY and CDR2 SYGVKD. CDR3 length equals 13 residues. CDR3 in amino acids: CAIRPPGSYGYTF. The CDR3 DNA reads TGTGCCATCAGACCTCCGGGAAGCTATGGCTACACCTTC.

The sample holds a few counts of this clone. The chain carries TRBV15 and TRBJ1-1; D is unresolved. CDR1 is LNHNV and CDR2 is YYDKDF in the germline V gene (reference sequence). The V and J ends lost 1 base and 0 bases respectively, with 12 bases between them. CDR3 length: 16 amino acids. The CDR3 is CATSRALSGLNTEAFF. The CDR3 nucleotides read TGTGCCACCAGCAGAGCGCTTTCAGGCTTGAACACTGAAGCTTTCTTT.

The CDR3 nucleotides are TGTGCCAGCAGCGCGACAGGGCTAACTGAAGCTTTCTTT. Its protein is CASSATGLTEAFF. The V call is TRBV7-3, the J call TRBJ1-1; 7 bases fit TRBD1. The germline V gene encodes CDR1 SGHTA and CDR2 FQGTGA. The CDR3 extends over 13 amino acids. After removal of 5 bases from V and 5 bases from J, the junction contained 5 bases not matched to a gene.

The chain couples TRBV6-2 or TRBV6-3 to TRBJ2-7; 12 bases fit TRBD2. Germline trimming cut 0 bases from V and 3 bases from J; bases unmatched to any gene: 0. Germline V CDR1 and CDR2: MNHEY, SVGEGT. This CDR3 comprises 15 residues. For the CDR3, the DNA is TGTGCCAGCAGTTACTCGACTAGCGGGGGCTACGAGCAGTACTTC. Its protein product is CASSYSTSGGYEQYF.

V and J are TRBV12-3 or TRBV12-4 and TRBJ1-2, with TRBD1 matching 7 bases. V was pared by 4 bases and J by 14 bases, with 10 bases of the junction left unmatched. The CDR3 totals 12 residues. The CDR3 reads CASSWGQLPLTF. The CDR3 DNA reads TGTGCCAGCAGTTGGGGACAGCTCCCTCTTACCTTC.

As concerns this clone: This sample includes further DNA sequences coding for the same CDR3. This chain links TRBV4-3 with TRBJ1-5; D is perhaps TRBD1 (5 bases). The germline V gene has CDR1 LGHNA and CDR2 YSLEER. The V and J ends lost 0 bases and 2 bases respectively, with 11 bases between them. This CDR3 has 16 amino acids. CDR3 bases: TGCGCCAGCAGCCAAGATAGGGGAGGGGGCAATCAGCCCCAGCATTTT. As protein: CASSQDRGGGNQPQHF.

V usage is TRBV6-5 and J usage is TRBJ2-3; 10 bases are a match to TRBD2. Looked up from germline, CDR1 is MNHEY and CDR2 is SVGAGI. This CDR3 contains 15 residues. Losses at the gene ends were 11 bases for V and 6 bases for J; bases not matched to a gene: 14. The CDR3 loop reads CAVSRTSGVRDTQYF. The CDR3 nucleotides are TGTGCCGTTTCGAGGACTAGCGGCGTCCGGGATACGCAGTATTTT.

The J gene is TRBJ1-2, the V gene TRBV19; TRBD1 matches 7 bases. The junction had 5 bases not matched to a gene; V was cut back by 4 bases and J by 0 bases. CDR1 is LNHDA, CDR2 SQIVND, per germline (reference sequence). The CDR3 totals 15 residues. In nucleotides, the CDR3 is TGTGCCAGTAGTACCACAGGGGCTTCTAACTATGGCTACACCTTC. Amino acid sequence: CASSTTGASNYGYTF.

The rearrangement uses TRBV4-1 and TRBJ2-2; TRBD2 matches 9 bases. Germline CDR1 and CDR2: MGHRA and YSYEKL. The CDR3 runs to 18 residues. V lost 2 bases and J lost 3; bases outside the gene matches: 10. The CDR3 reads CASSQRASGAGDTGELFF. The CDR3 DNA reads TGCGCCAGCAGCCAAAGGGCTAGCGGGGCCGGGGACACCGGGGAGCTGTTTTTT.

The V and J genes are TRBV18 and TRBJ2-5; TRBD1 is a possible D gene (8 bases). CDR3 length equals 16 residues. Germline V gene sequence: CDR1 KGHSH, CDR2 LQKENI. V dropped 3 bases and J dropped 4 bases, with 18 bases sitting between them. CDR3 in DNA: TGTGCCAGCTCACCGCTAGACAGGGGCGGGAGAGAGACCCAGTACTTC. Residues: CASSPLDRGGRETQYF.

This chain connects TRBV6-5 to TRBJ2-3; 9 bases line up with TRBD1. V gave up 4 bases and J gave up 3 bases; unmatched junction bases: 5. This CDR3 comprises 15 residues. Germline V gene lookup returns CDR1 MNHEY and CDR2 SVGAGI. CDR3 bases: TGTGCCAGCAGTTCCTGGGACAGGGCTACAGATACGCAGTATTTT. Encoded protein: CASSSWDRATDTQYF.

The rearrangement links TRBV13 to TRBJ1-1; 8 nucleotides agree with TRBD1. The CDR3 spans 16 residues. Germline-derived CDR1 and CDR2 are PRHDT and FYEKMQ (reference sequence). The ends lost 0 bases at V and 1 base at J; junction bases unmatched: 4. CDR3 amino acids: CASSLGVGTGNTEAFF. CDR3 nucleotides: TGTGCCAGCAGCTTAGGCGTAGGGACAGGGAACACTGAAGCTTTCTTT.

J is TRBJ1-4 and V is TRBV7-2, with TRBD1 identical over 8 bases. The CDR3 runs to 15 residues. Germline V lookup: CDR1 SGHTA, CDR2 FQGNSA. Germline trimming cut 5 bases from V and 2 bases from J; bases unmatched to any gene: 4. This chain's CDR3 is CASSAQGDTNEKLFF. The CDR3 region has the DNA TGTGCCAGCAGCGCACAGGGGGACACTAATGAAAAACTGTTTTTT.

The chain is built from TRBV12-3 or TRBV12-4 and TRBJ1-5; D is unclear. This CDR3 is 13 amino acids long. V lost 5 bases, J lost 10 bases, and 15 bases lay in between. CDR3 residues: CASSRAEGLPQHF. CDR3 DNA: TGTGCCAGCAGTCGGGCCGAGGGCCTTCCCCAGCATTTT.

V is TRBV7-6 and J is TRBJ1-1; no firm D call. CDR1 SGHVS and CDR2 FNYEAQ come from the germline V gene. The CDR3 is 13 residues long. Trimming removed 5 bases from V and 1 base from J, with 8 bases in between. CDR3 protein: CASSAQENTEAFF. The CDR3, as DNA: TGTGCCAGCAGCGCGCAGGAGAACACTGAAGCTTTCTTT. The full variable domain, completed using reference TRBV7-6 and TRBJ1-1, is GAGVSQSPRYKVTKRGQDVALRCDPISGHVSLYWYRQALGQGPEFLTYFNYEAQQDKSGLPNDRFSAERPEGSISTLTIQRTEQRDSAMYRCASSAQENTEAFFGQGTRLTVV.

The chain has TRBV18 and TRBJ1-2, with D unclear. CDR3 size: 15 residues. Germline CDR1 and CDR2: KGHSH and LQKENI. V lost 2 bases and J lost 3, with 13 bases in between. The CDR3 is CASSPYRLGDYGYTF. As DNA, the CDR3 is TGTGCCAGCTCACCATACCGCCTCGGGGACTATGGCTACACCTTC.

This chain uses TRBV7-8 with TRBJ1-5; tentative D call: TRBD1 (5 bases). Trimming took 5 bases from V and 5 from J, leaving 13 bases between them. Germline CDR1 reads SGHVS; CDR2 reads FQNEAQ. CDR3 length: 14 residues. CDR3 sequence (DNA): TGTGCCAGCAGCGCCAGGGTAGGGGATCAGCCCCAGCATTTT. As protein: CASSARVGDQPQHF.

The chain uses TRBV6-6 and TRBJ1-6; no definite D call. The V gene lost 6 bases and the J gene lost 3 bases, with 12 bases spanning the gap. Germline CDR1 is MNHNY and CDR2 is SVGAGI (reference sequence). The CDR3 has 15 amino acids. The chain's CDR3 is CASSAAQVYNSPLHF. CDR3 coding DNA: TGTGCCAGCAGCGCGGCGCAAGTCTATAATTCACCCCTCCACTTT.

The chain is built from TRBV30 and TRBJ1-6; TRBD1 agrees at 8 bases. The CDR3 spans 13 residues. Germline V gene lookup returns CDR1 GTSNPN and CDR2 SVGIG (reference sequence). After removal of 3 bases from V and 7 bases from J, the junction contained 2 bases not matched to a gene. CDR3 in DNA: TGTGCCTGGAGATACAGGGGGAATTCACCCCTCCACTTT. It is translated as CAWRYRGNSPLHF.

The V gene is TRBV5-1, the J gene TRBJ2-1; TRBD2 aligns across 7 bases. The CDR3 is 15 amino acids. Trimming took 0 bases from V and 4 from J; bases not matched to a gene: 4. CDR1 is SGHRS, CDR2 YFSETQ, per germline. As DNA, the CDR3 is TGCGCCAGCAGCTTGGCCGGCGGGGGTTACAATGAGCAGTTCTTC. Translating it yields CASSLAGGGYNEQFF.

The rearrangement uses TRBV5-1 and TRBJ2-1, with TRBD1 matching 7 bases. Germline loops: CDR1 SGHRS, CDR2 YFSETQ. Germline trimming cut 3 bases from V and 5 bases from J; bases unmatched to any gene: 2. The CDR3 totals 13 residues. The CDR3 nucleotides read TGCGCCAGCAGCTACGGGACAGACAATGAGCAGTTCTTC. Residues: CASSYGTDNEQFF.